The sequence of this T cell receptor beta chain was determined in a study of shared clonotypes between healthy human individuals. Study summary: The cohort had a couple of women and a few men, ages 18 to 49. General observations from the study: It was the few donors that limited the genetic and exposure-history diversity represented.

The germline V gene has CDR1 MDHEN and CDR2 SYDVKM. The germline V and J ends were trimmed by 7 bases and 0 bases, with 3 bases remaining between them. This CDR3 has 12 residues. Unsorted PBMC contributed 250 to 350 ng DNA, about 30,000 T cell genomes, to each replicate PCR. This table comes from immunoSEQ multiplex PCR, and its TCRdb copy is limited to in-frame clones, with some not included. This sample has fewer than 600,000 clones, with approximately 71% found just once. With respect to this clone: The antigen is undetermined.

Sequencing was performed on PBMCs. The chain employs TRBV28 and TRBJ2-2; no clear D gene. The clonotype originates from a woman aged 35 to 49 in good health. Some clones in this sample may be carry-over from other donors' samples. The CDR3 here is CASKPNTGELFF. The DNA of the CDR3 is TGTGCCAGCAAACCGAACACCGGGGAGCTGTTTTTT.